These T cell receptor beta chains were read from a single sample in a study of blood T cell repertoires in COVID-19. The repertoire was sequenced with immunoSEQ multiplex PCR; TCRdb's copy has only in-frame clones and lacks some. The data show around 280,000 clones, with roughly 90% seen just once and around 11% held by the top ten. The sample taken for sequencing was peripheral blood. The receptors were gathered from a woman aged 25 to 45 with COVID-19, enrolled during active disease. CDR3s include the opening cysteine and the closing phenylalanine or tryptophan. D genes are given only for firm matches. Some rows have no size entry. The others give once, few or many, or a class for an expanded clone.

clone_size j_call v_call d_call cdr3_nt cdr3_aa
NA TRBJ2-4 TRBV2 NA TGTGCCAGCAACGGCAGATCGCGGACTCTAACCAAAAACATTCAGTACTTC CASNGRSRTLTKNIQYF
once TRBJ1-1 TRBV29-1 NA TGCAGCGTTGAATGGGGGGGAATGAACACTGAAGCTTTCTTT CSVEWGGMNTEAFF
NA TRBJ2-1 TRBV30 NA TGTGCCTGGAGTAACAACCGCAGACTAGACTCCTACAATGAGCAGTTCTTC CAWSNNRRLDSYNEQFF
NA TRBJ2-3 TRBV7-9 NA TGTGCCAGCAGCTTAGGAGAGGGGGGCACAGATACGCAGTATTTT CASSLGEGGTDTQYF
NA TRBJ2-7 TRBV6-2/TRBV6-3 NA TGTGCCAGCAGTTACTCGACAGACTCCTACGAGCAGTACTTC CASSYSTDSYEQYF
once TRBJ1-1 TRBV4-1 NA TGCGCCAGCAGCCAGGGGGCTTTCACTGAAGCTTTCTTT CASSQGAFTEAFF
NA TRBJ1-1 TRBV28 NA TGTGCCAGCAGTCCCCCCCGGACAGCGAACACTGAAGCTTTCTTT CASSPPRTANTEAFF
NA TRBJ1-2 TRBV6-6 NA TGTGCCAGCAGACATAGGGAGGGTAGCTATGGCTACACCTTC CASRHREGSYGYTF
NA TRBJ1-2 TRBV5-5 NA TGTGCCAGCAGCTTAGCTGGGGGCCGGCTACAGGGCTATGGCTACACCTTC CASSLAGGRLQGYGYTF
NA TRBJ2-1 TRBV7-9 NA TGTGCCAGCAGCTCAGGGACTTTCAGCTCCTACAATGAGCAGTTCTTC CASSSGTFSSYNEQFF
NA TRBJ2-7 TRBV4-1 NA TGCGCCAGCAGCCGCCAACTCGGGGGAGGAAACGAGCAGTACTTC CASSRQLGGGNEQYF
once TRBJ2-3 TRBV5-1 TRBD2 TGCGCCAGCAGCTTGGGGGTAGCGGGAAGACCCACAGATACGCAGTATTTT CASSLGVAGRPTDTQYF
NA TRBJ1-6 TRBV7-8 TRBD1 TGTGCCAGCAGCTTAGCTTGGGCAACAGGGGGGGATAATTCACCCCTCCACTTT CASSLAWATGGDNSPLHF
NA TRBJ1-4 TRBV28 NA TGTGCCAGCAGGGGCGGGGGGTCAAATGAAAAACTGTTTTTT CASRGGGSNEKLFF
NA TRBJ2-3 TRBV28 NA TGTGCCAGCACCTCCCTTGATACGCAGTATTTT CASTSLDTQYF
NA TRBJ1-5 TRBV6-5 TRBD1 TGTGCCAGCAGTCGGGACAGGGGGAGGCAGCCCCAGCATTTT CASSRDRGRQPQHF
NA TRBJ1-1 TRBV4-2 TRBD1 TGTGCCAGCAGCCGAGGACAGGGGACGAACACTGAAGCTTTCTTT CASSRGQGTNTEAFF
NA TRBJ2-5 TRBV5-1 TRBD1 TGCGCCAGCAGCTTGACAGGGGGCTGGATAGAGACCCAGTACTTC CASSLTGGWIETQYF
NA TRBJ2-2 TRBV6-6 TRBD2 TGTGCCAGCAGTCGAGTAGCGGGAGGGCCGGTCGGGGAGCTGTTTTTT CASSRVAGGPVGELFF
NA TRBJ2-7 TRBV11-3 NA TGTGCCAGCAGCGCTGAACAGGGCGGCGAGCAGTACTTC CASSAEQGGEQYF
NA TRBJ2-7 TRBV28 NA TGTGCCAGTGGACAGACCTACGAGCAGTACTTC CASGQTYEQYF
NA TRBJ1-5 TRBV18 TRBD1 TGTGCCAGCTCACCACCGGGACAGGGAAATCAGCCCCAGCATTTT CASSPPGQGNQPQHF
NA TRBJ2-7 TRBV19 TRBD2 TGTGCCAGTAGCCTTCTAGCGGGAGGAACCTACGAGCAGTACTTC CASSLLAGGTYEQYF
NA TRBJ2-1 TRBV4-3 NA TGCGCCAGCAGCCAATATAGCGGAAACAATGAGCAGTTCTTC CASSQYSGNNEQFF
NA TRBJ1-2 TRBV7-6 NA TGTGCCAGCAGCCCGCGGGGAGATTTTGGTGTCCCTAACTATGGCTACACCTTC CASSPRGDFGVPNYGYTF